Here is one TCR beta chain with its context. CDR3 length: 15 amino acids. The V gene lost 4 bases and the J gene lost 4 bases, with 13 bases spanning the gap. Germline CDR1 reads MNHNS; CDR2 reads SASEGT. TCRdb used MiXCR to reprocess the reads, holding one entry per CDR3 protein. The sample shows about 360,000 distinct CDR3 sequences, around 18% of them seen only once. The source of the sample is a study of T cell repertoires in cytomegalovirus infection. The source is a human donor in good health (CMV status not recorded). Some clones in this sample may be carry-over from other donors' samples. The sequenced sample consisted of PBMCs. The chain joins TRBV6-1 to TRBJ2-2, with D possibly TRBD2 on 6 matching bases. CDR3 coding DNA: TGTGCCAGCAGTGGGGTAGCGGAGGCCACCGGGGAGCTGTTTTTT. Translated, it gives CASSGVAEATGELFF.